Included here is one TCR beta chain sequence, with context. The antigen is not known. This sample stems from a study of shared clonotypes between healthy human individuals. Study results and limitations: The authors expected sequencing depth to affect clonotype sharing among donors.

Assay execution took place at the deep level. Assay used: immunoSEQ multiplex PCR; TCRdb lists only in-frame clones, some missing. This sample has some 900,000 clones, with 76% found just once. In germline, CDR1 is GTSNPN, CDR2 SVGIG (reference sequence). The V gene lost 2 bases and the J gene lost 3 bases, with 12 bases spanning the gap. The CDR3 has 14 amino acids. The genes are TRBV30 and TRBJ2-3; no definite D call. This clonotype originated in a man younger than 35 in good health. Specimen: memory CD4+ T cells sorted from blood. Indicated subset: CD45RA-negative fraction. The CDR3 loop reads CAWSTQLGTDTQYF. In DNA, the CDR3 is TGTGCCTGGAGTACACAGTTGGGTACAGATACGCAGTATTTT.